Below are 20 T cell receptor beta chains sequenced from a single sample in a study of blood T cell repertoires in COVID-19. The repertoire was sequenced with immunoSEQ multiplex PCR; TCRdb's copy has only in-frame clones and lacks some. The data hold over 200,000 clones, with around 80% observed a single time. The sequenced sample was peripheral blood. The source of these receptors is a man aged 40-50 years with acute or convalescent COVID-19.

The chain combines TRBV7-2 with TRBJ1-3; D is possibly TRBD1 (5 bases). Germline assignment: CDR1 SGHTA and CDR2 FQGNSA. Trimming pared 1 base from V and 0 bases from J, leaving 7 bases between. The CDR3 is 15 amino acids. For the CDR3, the DNA is TGTGCCAGCAGCTTAGGGGGACTCTCTGGAAACACCATATATTTT. Its protein product is CASSLGGLSGNTIYF.

The genes are TRBV2 and TRBJ1-5; 9 bases are shared with TRBD1. V gave up 6 bases and J gave up 2 bases; unmatched junction bases: 2. The length of the CDR3 is 14 residues. Germline CDR1 and CDR2: SNHLY and FYNNEI. The CDR3 spells CASRRDRGNQPQHF. Here the CDR3 DNA reads TGTGCCAGCAGACGGGACAGGGGCAATCAGCCCCAGCATTTT.

This rearrangement joins TRBV5-1 to TRBJ1-1; the D gene is possibly TRBD1 (5 bases). This CDR3 is built from 14 residues. The V end was cut by 10 bases, the J end by 1 base, with 17 bases between. Germline assignment: CDR1 SGHRS and CDR2 YFSETQ. The CDR3 is CASRVGPENTEAFF. The CDR3 coding sequence is TGCGCCTCCAGGGTTGGACCGGAGAACACTGAAGCTTTCTTT.

The J gene is TRBJ1-2, the V gene TRBV19; D perhaps matches TRBD1 (6 bases). Germline CDR1 LNHDA, CDR2 SQIVND (reference sequence). Trimming stripped 8 bases from V and 6 bases from J, with 19 bases between. This CDR3 spans 14 amino acids. Here the CDR3 DNA reads TGTGCCAGTCTTACAGGGTTGCAGGTGAATGGCTACACCTTC. Amino acid sequence: CASLTGLQVNGYTF.

V usage is TRBV6-5 and J usage is TRBJ2-7; 9 bases are a match to TRBD2. Germline lookup yields CDR1 MNHEY and CDR2 SVGAGI. Trimming took 2 bases from V and 7 from J; bases not matched to a gene: 6. This CDR3 contains 14 residues. CDR3 residues: CASSYRREGYEQYF. DNA of the CDR3: TGTGCCAGCAGTTACCGGCGGGAGGGTTATGAGCAGTACTTC.

The rearrangement uses TRBV27 and TRBJ1-1, with a possible D match to TRBD1 (5 bases). This CDR3 is 14 amino acids long. Germline lookup yields CDR1 MNHEY and CDR2 SMNVEV (reference sequence). Trimming took off 2 bases at V and 2 bases at J, with 9 bases between the two ends. The CDR3 reads CASSLQGGNTEAFF. The CDR3 coding sequence is TGTGCCAGCAGTTTACAGGGCGGCAACACTGAAGCTTTCTTT.

This chain connects TRBV12-3 or TRBV12-4 to TRBJ2-1; D not resolved. V was cut by 3 bases and J by 4 bases, with 7 bases left in between. This CDR3 has 13 residues. CDR3 loop: CASSFGEYNEQFF. The CDR3 DNA reads as TGTGCCAGCAGTTTCGGAGAGTACAATGAGCAGTTCTTC.

J is TRBJ2-1 and V is TRBV11-2; TRBD2 aligns across 13 bases. Germline loops: CDR1 SGHAT, CDR2 FQNNGV. The CDR3 spans 15 residues. The V and J ends lost 4 bases and 8 bases, in that order; junction bases with no gene match: 5. The CDR3 is CASSSRTSGSYEQFF. The CDR3 region has the DNA TGTGCCAGCAGCTCCCGGACTAGCGGGAGTTATGAGCAGTTCTTC.

This chain joins TRBV5-4 and TRBJ2-3; 7 nucleotides align to TRBD1. This CDR3 contains 15 residues. Looked up from germline, CDR1 is SGHNT and CDR2 is YYREEE (reference sequence). Trimming cost V 4 bases and J 2 bases; bases outside gene matches: 7. For the CDR3, the DNA is TGTGCCAGCAGCCCAAAGACAGGGAACACAGATACGCAGTATTTT. Protein: CASSPKTGNTDTQYF.

The CDR3 protein is CASSWSGGAQGEKLFF. The CDR3 nucleotides read TGTGCCAGCAGTTGGAGCGGCGGGGCCCAAGGTGAAAAACTGTTTTTT. The rearrangement links TRBV6-6 to TRBJ1-4; perhaps TRBD1 as D (5 bases). This CDR3 region has 16 residues. V was shortened by 4 bases and J by 7 bases, with 19 bases between the two germline ends. Germline loops: CDR1 MNHNY, CDR2 SVGAGI (reference sequence).

The CDR3 sequence: CATRGDRNTEAFF. CDR3 coding DNA: TGTGCCACCAGGGGGGACAGAAACACTGAAGCTTTCTTT. V gene TRBV2 combines with J gene TRBJ1-1, with 7 bases matching TRBD1. J lost 2 bases, V lost 10 bases, and 7 bases had no gene match. This CDR3 spans 13 amino acids. CDR1 SNHLY and CDR2 FYNNEI come from the germline V gene.

This clone is a singleton in its sample. V usage is TRBV5-5 and J usage is TRBJ2-1; unclear D gene. Trimming took 2 bases from V and 5 from J, leaving 11 bases between them. CDR1 and CDR2 (germline): SGHKS, YYEKEE (reference sequence). The CDR3 extends over 14 amino acids. The DNA for the CDR3 is TGTGCCAGCAGCTTAGAGGCTAGGAACAATGAGCAGTTCTTC. It yields the protein CASSLEARNNEQFF.

The table lists this clone with a count of one. The chain joins TRBV3-1 (or the pseudogene TRBV3-2) to TRBJ2-1; D is ambiguous. Trimming took off 7 bases at V and 5 bases at J, with 9 bases between the two ends. Per germline, CDR1 LGHDT and CDR2 YNNKEL (reference sequence). The CDR3 has 12 residues. The CDR3 protein is CASKDGDNEQFF. The DNA for the CDR3 is TGTGCCAGCAAAGATGGAGACAATGAGCAGTTCTTC.

V gene TRBV6-5 combines with J gene TRBJ2-7; 7 bases fit TRBD2. Germline V gene data show CDR1 as MNHEY and CDR2 as SVGAGI. The CDR3 covers 14 residues. J lost 2 bases, V lost 8 bases, and 9 bases had no gene match. The CDR3 DNA reads as TGTGCCAGCTGGGCGGGGGTCAAGGCCTACGAGCAGTACTTC. Amino acids: CASWAGVKAYEQYF.

The CDR3 region has the DNA TGTGCCAGTAGTCACTCCGGGACTAGGTGGGGAGGTGAGCAGTTCTTC. Its translation is CASSHSGTRWGGEQFF. The rearrangement uses TRBV19 and TRBJ2-1; 8 bases map to TRBD2. Per the germline V gene, CDR1 is LNHDA and CDR2 is SQIVND (reference sequence). After removal of 5 bases from V and 9 bases from J, the junction contained 15 bases not matched to a gene. CDR3 length: 16 residues.

The chain recombines TRBV5-1 with TRBJ2-1; TRBD1 matches 10 bases. J was trimmed by 5 bases and V by 1 base; bases with no gene match: 6. The germline V gene has CDR1 SGHRS and CDR2 YFSETQ. CDR3 size: 16 residues. The CDR3 DNA is TGCGCCAGCAGCTTGAAGGGGGACAGGGGTCACAATGAGCAGTTCTTC. Translating gives CASSLKGDRGHNEQFF.

This chain links TRBV19 with TRBJ1-1; D might be TRBD1 (5 bases). The CDR3 is 12 residues long. The germline gives CDR1 LNHDA, CDR2 SQIVND (reference sequence). V was clipped by 5 bases and J by 3 bases, with 7 bases between them. The CDR3 protein is CASSEGDTEAFF. The CDR3 DNA sequence: TGTGCCAGTAGTGAAGGGGACACTGAAGCTTTCTTT.

The genes are TRBV15 and TRBJ2-1, with TRBD2 matching over 13 bases. The ends lost 0 bases at V and 9 bases at J; junction bases unmatched: 5. This CDR3 region has 16 residues. Germline loops: CDR1 LNHNV, CDR2 YYDKDF (reference sequence). CDR3 amino acids: CATSRDTSGRASEQFF. CDR3 DNA sequence: TGTGCCACCAGCAGAGATACTAGCGGGAGGGCCAGTGAGCAGTTCTTC.

The chain uses TRBV10-3 and TRBJ2-2, with 10 bases identical to TRBD1. Germline trimming cut 6 bases from V and 3 bases from J; bases unmatched to any gene: 1. The CDR3 is 14 residues long. Germline V lookup: CDR1 ENHRY, CDR2 SYGVKD. In nucleotides, the CDR3 is TGTGCCATCAGGGGGACAGGGGACACCGGGGAGCTGTTTTTT. This gives the protein CAIRGTGDTGELFF.

The V and J genes are TRBV2 and TRBJ2-7; TRBD2 might be the D (6 bases). This CDR3 is built from 15 residues. Germline CDR1 reads SNHLY; CDR2 reads FYNNEI. V was trimmed by 6 bases and J by 1 base, leaving 16 bases between them. CDR3 nucleotide sequence: TGTGCCAGCAGCCCGGGGGTCAACTTGTCCTACGAGCAGTACTTC. This gives the protein CASSPGVNLSYEQYF. The entire variable domain, with the rest obtained from reference TRBV2 and TRBJ2-7, is as follows: EPEVTQTPSHQVTQMGQEVILRCVPISNHLYFYWYRQILGQKVEFLVSFYNNEISEKSEIFDDQFSVERPDGSNFTLKIRSTKLEDSAMYFCASSPGVNLSYEQYFGPGTRLTVT.